This TCR beta chain was captured by sequencing in a study of T-cell reconstitution after alpha-beta-depleted transplantation in children. This clonotype was seen a few times. V lost 4 bases to trimming and J lost 7 bases; unmatched junction nucleotides: 8. CDR1 and CDR2 from the germline V gene are SGHRS and YFSETQ. The CDR3 runs 14 residues. Unique molecular identifiers were incorporated into the prepared TCRbeta library. MiXCR, run by TCRdb on the PCR reads, gives a single entry per CDR3 protein. In the table there are 230,000 or so distinct CDR3 sequences, about 11% of which are singletons. Here the sequenced sample was PBMCs from the stem cell graft donor, taken from the stem cell graft. The genes are TRBV5-1 and TRBJ2-1; TRBD2 agrees at 7 bases. The sequence was obtained from a human donor who donated a stem cell graft to a child with acute lymphoblastic leukemia. CDR3 amino acids: CASSPGLVGNEQFF. The DNA of the CDR3 is TGCGCCAGCAGCCCCGGACTAGTGGGTAATGAGCAGTTCTTC.